This T cell receptor (beta chain) was observed in a study of blood T cell repertoires in COVID-19. The CDR3 is 12 residues long. The J segment lost 16 bases and the V segment lost 6 bases, leaving 9 bases of the junction unmatched. In germline, CDR1 is SNHLY, CDR2 FYNNEI. Assay: immunoSEQ multiplex PCR; the TCRdb copy retains only in-frame clones and omits some. Of roughly 190,000 clones in the sample, about four fifths were seen once. The rearrangement uses TRBV2 and TRBJ1-6; 7 bases line up with TRBD1. This sequence was found in a middle-aged woman with COVID-19, enrolled during active disease. Source material: peripheral blood. Written as DNA, the CDR3 is TGTGCCAGCAGGGAACAGGGGCCATTACTCCACTTT. Residues: CASREQGPLLHF. The variable domain in full, with the rest retrieved from reference TRBV2 and TRBJ1-6, is EPEVTQTPSHQVTQMGQEVILRCVPISNHLYFYWYRQILGQKVEFLVSFYNNEISEKSEIFDDQFSVERPDGSNFTLKIRSTKLEDSAMYFCASREQGPLLHFGNGTRLTVT.